This T cell receptor beta chain was recovered during a study of blood T cell repertoires in COVID-19. Overall study context: There were acute and convalescent COVID-19 samples, and they came from the United States, Italy and Spain. T cells, B-cell-depleted T cells, or PBMCs provided the cDNA or gDNA that served as material.

The data were produced by immunoSEQ multiplex PCR, yet TCRdb's version contains in-frame clones alone and is incomplete. This table holds some 340,000 clones, about 85% found once. Germline CDR1 is SEHNR and CDR2 is FQNEAQ (reference sequence). Trimming left V 4 bases short and J 0 bases short, with 19 bases between. CDR3 length equals 18 residues. This clone was seen once. The V and J genes are TRBV7-9 and TRBJ2-4; possible D gene TRBD1, 5 bases. This sequence originates from a woman younger than 30 with acute or convalescent COVID-19. Sequenced material: peripheral blood. CDR3 in amino acids: CASSSIDPGHLAKNIQYF. The CDR3 DNA follows: TGTGCCAGCAGCTCCATAGATCCAGGACACCTAGCCAAAAACATTCAGTACTTC.